Each of the 6 T cell receptor beta chains below was sequenced from the same sample in a study of graft-versus-host responses after intestinal transplantation (dated by TCRdb to the early 2020s). The time point label, as the study defines it: cells obtained before transplantation from donor or recipient. No antigens are known for them. The library was produced with the immunoSEQ multiplex PCR assay. Entries here come from immuneACCESS through TCRdb and include only in-frame sequences with V and J called. Some clones fail to appear in such tables; in the studies checked, an unresolved V gene covers under half of the shortfall, and the cause of the remainder is unknown. The sample table contains more than 85,000 clones; only one count was recorded for 90% to 95% of them. 0.4% to 0.65% of the sample belongs to the ten largest clones. Sequences were derived from unstimulated CD8+ T cells sorted from spleen or lymph node cells, sampled before intestinal transplant. The source is a human donor who received an intestinal transplant.

V gene TRBV19 combines with J gene TRBJ2-1, with TRBD1 as a possible D gene (5 bases). The CDR3 is 13 residues long. CDR1 and CDR2 from the germline V gene are LNHDA and SQIVND (reference sequence). The germline V and J ends were trimmed by 4 bases and 5 bases, with 9 bases remaining between them. The CDR3 reads CASSRQGNNEQFF. CDR3 DNA: TGTGCCAGTAGTAGGCAGGGAAACAATGAGCAGTTCTTC.

The V call is TRBV7-9, the J call TRBJ2-1; D is unclear. Per germline, CDR1 SEHNR and CDR2 FQNEAQ (reference sequence). The CDR3 totals 12 residues. With 4 bases removed from V and 10 bases from J, the gap between germline ends came to 11 bases. CDR3 region: CASSSLAKEQFF. The CDR3 DNA follows: TGTGCCAGCAGCTCCCTGGCCAAGGAGCAGTTCTTC. Full variable domain (rest looked up from reference TRBV7-9 and TRBJ2-1): DTGVSQNPRHKITKRGQNVTFRCDPISEHNRLYWYRQTLGQGPEFLTYFQNEAQLEKSRLLSDRFSAERPKGSFSTLEIQRTEQGDSAMYLCASSSLAKEQFFGPGTRLTVL.

The CDR3 reads CASSLERNNYEQYF. The CDR3 DNA follows: TGTGCCAGCAGCTTAGAGCGGAATAATTACGAGCAGTACTTC. This sequence joins TRBV7-6 and TRBJ2-7; TRBD2 is a possible D gene (5 bases). The CDR3 is 14 residues long. Per the germline V gene, CDR1 is SGHVS and CDR2 is FNYEAQ. V shed 1 base and J shed 4 bases, with 11 bases lying between them.

The V gene is TRBV13, the J gene TRBJ2-1; a possible D gene is TRBD1 (5 bases). V lost 7 bases and J lost 0, with 22 bases in between. The germline V gene encodes CDR1 PRHDT and CDR2 FYEKMQ (reference sequence). CDR3 size: 18 residues. Here the CDR3 DNA reads TGTGCCAGCACCACTACTCCCTTCCCCGACAGCTCCTACAATGAGCAGTTCTTC. This translates into CASTTTPFPDSSYNEQFF.

CDR3 amino acids: CASSKALFNSGSSYNEQFF. CDR3 in DNA: TGTGCCAGCAGCAAAGCGCTTTTTAATAGCGGGAGCTCCTACAATGAGCAGTTCTTC. The chain links TRBV21-1 to TRBJ2-1; the table's TRBD2 call for D was not verified on the DNA. TRBV21-1 is a pseudogene locus. The CDR3 length is 19 residues.

Comment on this clone: Compared with germline, one end of the junction differs, possibly owing to a read error. J is TRBJ2-5 and V is TRBV2, with TRBD1 identical over 8 bases. The CDR3 is made up of 12 amino acids. The V gene's germline CDR1 is SNHLY and CDR2 FYNNEI. CDR3 amino acids: CASTETWTGMYF. CDR3 DNA: TGTGCCAGCACTGAAACCTGGACAGGGATGTACTTC.